This entry lists 9 T cell receptor beta chains sequenced from one sample in a study of blood T cell repertoires in COVID-19. Generated by immunoSEQ multiplex PCR, the TCRdb table keeps only in-frame clones and is missing some. The data hold tens of thousands of clones, with just under 80% observed a single time. Sequencing was done on a sample of peripheral blood. The receptors were gathered from a human donor in a cohort sampled during active COVID-19.

This clone has a handful of counts. The chain carries TRBV5-1 and TRBJ2-1, with 9 bases aligning to TRBD2. The CDR3 spans 15 residues. CDR1 and CDR2 from the germline V gene are SGHRS and YFSETQ. V shed 1 base and J 8 bases; nucleotides not matched to a gene: 7. This CDR3 reads CASSLLAGAGDEQFF. DNA for the CDR3: TGCGCCAGCAGCTTGTTAGCGGGAGCTGGTGATGAGCAGTTCTTC. The full variable domain, completed using reference TRBV5-1 and TRBJ2-1, is KAGVTQTPRYLIKTRGQQVTLSCSPISGHRSVSWYQQTPGQGLQFLFEYFSETQRNKGNFPGRFSGRQFSNSRSEMNVSTLELGDSALYLCASSLLAGAGDEQFFGPGTRLTVL.

The chain carries TRBV10-1 and TRBJ2-6; 9 nucleotides align to TRBD1. V dropped 7 bases and J dropped 2; count of bases not matched to a gene: 6. This CDR3 is 16 amino acids long. From germline, CDR1 is WNHNN and CDR2 SYGVQD (reference sequence). CDR3 coding DNA: TGCGCCAGCAAGGGACAGGGTTTCCCTGGGGCCAACGTCCTGACTTTC. It specifies CASKGQGFPGANVLTF.

This chain links TRBV4-1 with TRBJ2-1, with unresolved D. The V end was cut by 4 bases, the J end by 10 bases, with 11 bases between. The germline gives CDR1 MGHRA, CDR2 YSYEKL. The CDR3 runs 12 residues. The CDR3 loop is CASSLAAGEQFF. The CDR3 DNA reads TGCGCCAGCAGCCTGGCGGCCGGGGAGCAGTTCTTC.

This chain uses TRBV28 with TRBJ2-7, with TRBD2 as a possible D gene (6 bases). CDR3 length equals 14 residues. The germline CDR1 and CDR2 sequences are MDHEN and SYDVKM. Deletions cut 4 bases from V and 2 bases from J, with 12 bases between. The CDR3: CASSSGTEAYEQYF. The CDR3 nucleotides are TGTGCCAGCAGTTCTGGGACTGAAGCCTACGAGCAGTACTTC.

The rearrangement uses TRBV14 and TRBJ2-1; 8 bases are a match to TRBD1. This CDR3 comprises 15 residues. CDR1 and CDR2 from the germline V gene are SGHDN and FVKESK. V was pared by 4 bases and J by 9 bases, with 11 bases of the junction left unmatched. The CDR3 loop is CASSPRTGPAPEQFF. CDR3 coding DNA: TGTGCCAGCAGCCCCCGGACAGGGCCGGCCCCTGAGCAGTTCTTC.

The genes are TRBV5-1 and TRBJ1-1; 7 bases line up with TRBD1. This CDR3 spans 14 amino acids. V dropped 7 bases and J dropped 7; count of bases not matched to a gene: 13. Germline CDR1 and CDR2: SGHRS and YFSETQ. The CDR3 DNA is TGCGCCAGCGGAGGGGGCAGGGGCAGGGGTGAAGCTTTCTTT. It codes for CASGGGRGRGEAFF.

The chain couples TRBV24-1 to TRBJ2-3; TRBD1 agrees at 9 bases. After removal of 2 bases from V and 3 bases from J, the junction contained 5 bases not matched to a gene. CDR3 length: 16 residues. The germline V gene has CDR1 KGHDR and CDR2 SFDVKD. Here the CDR3 DNA reads TGTGCCACCAGTGATTCCGGACAGGGGTCAACAGATACGCAGTATTTT. Translated: CATSDSGQGSTDTQYF.

The rearrangement links TRBV28 to TRBJ1-5; 10 positions agree with TRBD1. The CDR3 is 14 amino acids. Losses at the gene ends were 8 bases for V and 1 base for J; bases not matched to a gene: 2. Germline CDR1 MDHEN, CDR2 SYDVKM. The CDR3 DNA reads TGTGCCAGCGGGACAGGGGACAGCAATCAGCCCCAGCATTTT. Its protein is CASGTGDSNQPQHF.

V gene TRBV20-1 combines with J gene TRBJ2-7; TRBD2 aligns across 8 bases. Germline-derived CDR1 and CDR2 are DFQATT and SNEGSKA (reference sequence). J was trimmed by 7 bases and V by 3 bases; bases with no gene match: 8. The CDR3 is 13 amino acids. The CDR3: CSASPAGGVEQYF. As DNA, the CDR3 is TGCAGTGCTAGTCCCGCGGGGGGTGTAGAGCAGTACTTC.